Below are 5 T cell receptor beta chains sequenced from a single sample in a study of technical replicates of blood from a few donors. Repertoires were generated with immunoSEQ multiplex PCR, while TCRdb's copy carries only in-frame clones and drops some. The data show about 84,000 clones, 97% seen once. Sequencing used T cells isolated from PBMCs. The source of these receptors is a human donor in good health.

This clone appeared once. The V call is TRBV6-6, the J call TRBJ2-1, with TRBD1 matching over 9 bases. CDR1 and CDR2 from the germline V gene are MNHNY and SVGAGI (reference sequence). With V trimmed by 8 bases and J by 6 bases, 5 bases remained unmatched. The CDR3 has 13 residues. This CDR3 reads CASGTGGINEQFF. In nucleotides, the CDR3 is TGTGCCAGCGGAACAGGGGGCATCAATGAGCAGTTCTTC.

The CDR3 protein is CASSEVTGANYGYTF. CDR3 DNA: TGTGCCAGCAGTGAAGTGACAGGGGCAAACTATGGCTACACCTTC. The V and J genes are TRBV2 and TRBJ1-2; TRBD1 matches at 8 bases. The trim removed 1 base at V and 2 bases at J, leaving 3 bases unmatched. In germline, CDR1 is SNHLY, CDR2 FYNNEI. This CDR3 region has 15 residues.

The chain couples TRBV2 to TRBJ1-3, with TRBD1 matching 9 bases. Germline loops: CDR1 SNHLY, CDR2 FYNNEI. This CDR3 comprises 15 residues. Trimming at V came to 4 bases and at J to 4 bases, leaving 5 bases not matched to a gene. The chain's CDR3 is CASSVQGAQGNTIYF. The CDR3 nucleotides read TGTGCCAGCAGTGTACAGGGGGCGCAGGGAAACACCATATATTTT.

The chain has TRBV29-1 and TRBJ1-1; 7 positions agree with TRBD1. There are 14 residues in the CDR3. V lost 7 bases, J lost 0 bases, and 8 bases stayed unmatched. CDR1 is SQVTM and CDR2 is ANQGSEA in the germline V gene. CDR3 sequence reads: CSARTQGVNTEAFF. The CDR3 DNA reads TGCAGCGCCCGAACGCAGGGGGTGAACACTGAAGCTTTCTTT. Supplemented by reference TRBV29-1 and TRBJ1-1, the full variable domain reads SAVISQKPSRDICQRGTSLTIQCQVDSQVTMMFWYRQQPGQSLTLIATANQGSEATYESGFVIDKFPISRPNLTFSTLTVSNMSPEDSSIYLCSARTQGVNTEAFFGQGTRLTVV.

V usage is TRBV30 and J usage is TRBJ1-6; D is unclear. The ends were cut back, 3 bases at V and 3 bases at J, with 18 bases in the middle. Germline V lookup: CDR1 GTSNPN, CDR2 SVGIG (reference sequence). CDR3 length: 17 residues. This chain's CDR3 is CAWRLQVVRNYNSPLHF. The CDR3 region has the DNA TGTGCCTGGAGGCTCCAGGTGGTTAGGAACTATAATTCACCCCTCCACTTT.